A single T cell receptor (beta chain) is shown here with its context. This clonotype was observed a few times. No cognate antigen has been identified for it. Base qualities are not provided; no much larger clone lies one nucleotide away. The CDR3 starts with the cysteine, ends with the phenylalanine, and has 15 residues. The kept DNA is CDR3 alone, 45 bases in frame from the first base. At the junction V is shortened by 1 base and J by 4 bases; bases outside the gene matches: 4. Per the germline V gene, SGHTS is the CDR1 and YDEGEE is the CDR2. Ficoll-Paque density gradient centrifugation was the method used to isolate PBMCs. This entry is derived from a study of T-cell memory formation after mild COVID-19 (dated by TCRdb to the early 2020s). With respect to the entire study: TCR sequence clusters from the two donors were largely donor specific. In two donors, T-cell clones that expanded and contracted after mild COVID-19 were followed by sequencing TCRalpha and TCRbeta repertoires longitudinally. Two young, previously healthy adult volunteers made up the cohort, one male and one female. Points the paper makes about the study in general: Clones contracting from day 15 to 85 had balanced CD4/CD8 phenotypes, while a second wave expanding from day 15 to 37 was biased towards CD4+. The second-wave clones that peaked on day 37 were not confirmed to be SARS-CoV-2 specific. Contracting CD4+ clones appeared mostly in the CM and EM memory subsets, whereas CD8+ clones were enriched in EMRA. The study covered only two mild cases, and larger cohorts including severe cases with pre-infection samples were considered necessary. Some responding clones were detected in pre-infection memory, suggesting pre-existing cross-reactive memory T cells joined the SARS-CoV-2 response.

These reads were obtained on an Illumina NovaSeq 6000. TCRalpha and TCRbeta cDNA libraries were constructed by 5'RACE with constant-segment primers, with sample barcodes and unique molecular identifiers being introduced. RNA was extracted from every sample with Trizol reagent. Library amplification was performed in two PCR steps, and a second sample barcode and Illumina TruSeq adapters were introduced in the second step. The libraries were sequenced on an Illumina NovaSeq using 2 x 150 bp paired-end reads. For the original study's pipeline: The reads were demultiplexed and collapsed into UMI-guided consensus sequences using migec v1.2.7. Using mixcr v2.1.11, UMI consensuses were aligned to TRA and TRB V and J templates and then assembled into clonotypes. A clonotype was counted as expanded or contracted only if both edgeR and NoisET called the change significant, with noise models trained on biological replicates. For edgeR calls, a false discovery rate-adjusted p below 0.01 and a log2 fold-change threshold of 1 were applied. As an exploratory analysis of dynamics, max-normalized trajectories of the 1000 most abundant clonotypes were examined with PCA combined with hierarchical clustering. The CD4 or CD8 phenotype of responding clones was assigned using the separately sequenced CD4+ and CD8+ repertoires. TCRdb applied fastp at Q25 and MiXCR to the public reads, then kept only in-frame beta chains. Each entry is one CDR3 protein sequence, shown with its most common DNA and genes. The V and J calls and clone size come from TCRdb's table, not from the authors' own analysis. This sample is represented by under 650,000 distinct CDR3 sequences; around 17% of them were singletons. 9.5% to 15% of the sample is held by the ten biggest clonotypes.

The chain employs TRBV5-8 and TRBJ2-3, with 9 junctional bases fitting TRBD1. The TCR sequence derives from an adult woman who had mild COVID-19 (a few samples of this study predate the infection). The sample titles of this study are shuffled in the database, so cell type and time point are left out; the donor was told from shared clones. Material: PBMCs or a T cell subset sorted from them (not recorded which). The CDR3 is CASSLRRTGADTQYF. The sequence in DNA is TGTGCCAGCAGCTTGCGAAGGACAGGGGCAGATACGCAGTATTTT.